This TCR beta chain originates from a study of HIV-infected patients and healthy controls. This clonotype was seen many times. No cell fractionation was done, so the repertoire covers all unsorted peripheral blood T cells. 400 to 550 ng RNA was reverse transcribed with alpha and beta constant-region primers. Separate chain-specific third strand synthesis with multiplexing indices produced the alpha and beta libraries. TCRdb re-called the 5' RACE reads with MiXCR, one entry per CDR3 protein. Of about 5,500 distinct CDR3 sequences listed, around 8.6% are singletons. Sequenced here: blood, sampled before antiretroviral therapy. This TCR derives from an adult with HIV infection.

The CDR3 bases are TGCGCCAGCAGTGACCACACAGATACGCAGTATTTT. It codes for CASSDHTDTQYF. The V call is TRBV10-2, the J call TRBJ2-3; no definite D call. From germline, CDR1 is WSHSY and CDR2 SAAADI. The CDR3 runs to 12 residues. V lost 3 bases to trimming and J lost 2 bases, with 3 bases between them.